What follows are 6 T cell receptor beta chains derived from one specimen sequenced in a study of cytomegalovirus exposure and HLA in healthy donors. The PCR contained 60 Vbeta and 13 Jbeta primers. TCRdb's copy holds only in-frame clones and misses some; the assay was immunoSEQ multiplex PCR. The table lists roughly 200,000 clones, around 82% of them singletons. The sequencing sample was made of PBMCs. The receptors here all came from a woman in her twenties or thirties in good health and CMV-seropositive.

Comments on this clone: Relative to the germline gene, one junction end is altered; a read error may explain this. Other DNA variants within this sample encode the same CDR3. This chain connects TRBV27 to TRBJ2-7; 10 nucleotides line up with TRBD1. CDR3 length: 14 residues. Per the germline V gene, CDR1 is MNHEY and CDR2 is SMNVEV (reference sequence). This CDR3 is CASTTTGGAYEQYF. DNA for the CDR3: TGCGCCAGCACCACGACAGGGGGCGCCTACGAGCAGTACTTC.

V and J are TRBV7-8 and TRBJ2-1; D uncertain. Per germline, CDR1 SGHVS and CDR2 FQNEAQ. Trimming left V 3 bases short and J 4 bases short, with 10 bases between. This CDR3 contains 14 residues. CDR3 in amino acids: CASSFAAAYNEQFF. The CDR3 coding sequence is TGTGCCAGCAGCTTTGCTGCAGCGTACAATGAGCAGTTCTTC.

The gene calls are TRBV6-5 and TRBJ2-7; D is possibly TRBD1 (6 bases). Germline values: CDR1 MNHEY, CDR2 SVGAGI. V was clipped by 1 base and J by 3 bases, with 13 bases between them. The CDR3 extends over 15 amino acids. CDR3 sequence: CASSYFPGEDYEQYF. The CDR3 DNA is TGTGCCAGCAGTTACTTCCCAGGGGAAGACTACGAGCAGTACTTC.

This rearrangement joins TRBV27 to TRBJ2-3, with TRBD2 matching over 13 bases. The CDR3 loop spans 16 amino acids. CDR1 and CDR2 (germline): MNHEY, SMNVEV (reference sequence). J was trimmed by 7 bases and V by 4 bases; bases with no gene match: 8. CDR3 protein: CASSSRLAGGGNTQYF. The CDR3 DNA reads TGTGCCAGCAGTTCCCGACTAGCGGGGGGTGGGAATACGCAGTATTTT.

Here the CDR3 reads CASSLAGGQPSSGNTIYF. CDR3 sequence (DNA): TGTGCCAGCAGCTTGGCCGGTGGACAGCCGAGCTCTGGAAACACCATATATTTT. This chain connects TRBV5-5 to TRBJ1-3, with D tentatively TRBD1 (6 bases). The CDR3 consists of 18 residues. Germline V gene sequence: CDR1 SGHKS, CDR2 YYEKEE (reference sequence). The V gene lost 0 bases and the J gene lost 0 bases, with 16 bases spanning the gap.

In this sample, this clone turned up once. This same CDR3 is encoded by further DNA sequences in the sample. CDR3 nucleotide sequence: TGTGCCAGCAGCTTAGCGGGGGGATACGAGCAGTACTTC. Translating it yields CASSLAGGYEQYF. The rearrangement uses TRBV7-9 and TRBJ2-7; maybe TRBD2 (6 bases). Germline V lookup: CDR1 SEHNR, CDR2 FQNEAQ (reference sequence). The CDR3 has 13 residues. The germline V and J ends were trimmed by 0 bases and 4 bases, with 7 bases remaining between them.